These 2 T cell receptor beta chains were all obtained from the same sample, sequenced in a study of lymphopenia after photon versus proton radiotherapy. TCRdb keeps only in-frame clones here, not all; method: immunoSEQ multiplex PCR. The data show 65,000 to 90,000 clones, just under 95% seen once. The sequencing used peripheral blood, collected from a patient treated with photon-based radiotherapy. The receptor source for this set is a woman between 35 and 50 years old with cholangiocarcinoma.

The V gene is TRBV28, the J gene TRBJ2-3; D uncertain. The CDR3 is 18 amino acids. The ends were cut back, 4 bases at V and 0 bases at J, with 20 bases in the middle. Germline V gene data show CDR1 as MDHEN and CDR2 as SYDVKM. CDR3 sequence: CASSYNRPGLTSTDTQYF. CDR3 DNA sequence: TGTGCCAGCAGTTATAACCGTCCTGGCCTTACTAGCACAGATACGCAGTATTTT.

This clone has a handful of counts. The V call is TRBV5-1, the J call TRBJ1-6; D uncertain. V lost 1 base and J lost 6, with 11 bases in between. CDR1 SGHRS and CDR2 YFSETQ come from the germline V gene. The CDR3 contains 15 residues. CDR3 DNA sequence: TGCGCCAGCAGCTTGATAGACAACTCTAATTCACCCCTCCACTTT. Its protein is CASSLIDNSNSPLHF.